The 32 T cell receptor beta chains reported below all come from one sample, sequenced in a study of blood T cell repertoires in COVID-19. Sequencing was performed with immunoSEQ multiplex PCR; in TCRdb, only in-frame clones are kept and a portion is missing. This sample has about 190,000 clones, with around nine tenths found just once. Sequencing used peripheral blood. The receptors shown here come from a human donor in a cohort sampled during active COVID-19.

The chain combines TRBV9 with TRBJ2-3; D is perhaps TRBD2 (5 bases). V was clipped by 0 bases and J by 0 bases, with 8 bases between them. The CDR3 covers 15 residues. Germline lookup yields CDR1 SGDLS and CDR2 YYNGEE. Written as DNA, the CDR3 is TGTGCCAGCAGCGTAGAGAGGGTGAGCACAGATACGCAGTATTTT. Translated, it gives CASSVERVSTDTQYF.

The chain links TRBV7-2 to TRBJ1-4; D ambiguous. This CDR3 spans 16 amino acids. The germline V gene has CDR1 SGHTA and CDR2 FQGNSA. Trimming cost V 4 bases and J 6 bases, with 18 bases left between them. CDR3 sequence: CASSSGRGRPHEKLFF. CDR3 DNA sequence: TGTGCCAGCAGCTCCGGGCGGGGTCGGCCTCATGAAAAACTGTTTTTT.

The chain links TRBV27 to TRBJ2-5, with D maybe TRBD1 (5 bases). CDR1 and CDR2 (germline): MNHEY, SMNVEV (reference sequence). V lost 5 bases and J 2 bases, leaving 21 bases between the germline ends. The CDR3 runs 17 residues. The CDR3 protein is CASSPSSRSGLQETQYF. CDR3 bases: TGTGCCAGCAGTCCCTCGAGTCGTTCAGGGTTACAAGAGACCCAGTACTTC.

The rearrangement uses TRBV12-2 and TRBJ1-5; the tabulated D call, TRBD1, remains unverified against the DNA. TRBV12-2 has pseudogene status. There are 14 residues in the CDR3. The CDR3 DNA is TGTGCAAGTCGCTTAGCACAAGTCAATCAGCCCCAGCATTTT. This codes for CASRLAQVNQPQHF.

This chain joins TRBV27 and TRBJ2-1; 7 nucleotides align to TRBD2. The V and J ends lost 2 bases and 9 bases, in that order; junction bases with no gene match: 16. Germline CDR1 and CDR2: MNHEY and SMNVEV (reference sequence). There are 17 residues in the CDR3. CDR3 residues: CASSLGAGEKSLGEQFF. CDR3 DNA: TGTGCCAGCAGTTTAGGGGCGGGAGAGAAGTCTTTGGGTGAGCAGTTCTTC.

This clone was observed a few times. The V gene is TRBV28, the J gene TRBJ1-2, with 8 bases lining up with TRBD1. Germline V gene lookup returns CDR1 MDHEN and CDR2 SYDVKM. V was clipped by 6 bases and J by 3 bases; unmatched bases: 12. The CDR3 extends over 16 amino acids. This chain's CDR3 is CASRSGQGASYYGYTF. In nucleotides, the CDR3 is TGTGCCAGCAGGTCGGGGCAGGGGGCTAGTTACTATGGCTACACCTTC.

The gene calls are TRBV28 and TRBJ2-1; unclear D gene. Germline V CDR1 and CDR2: MDHEN, SYDVKM. Trimming left V 4 bases short and J 0 bases short, with 7 bases between. CDR3 size: 14 residues. CDR3 in DNA: TGTGCCAGCAGTTCGCTGAGCTCCTACAATGAGCAGTTCTTC. Protein: CASSSLSSYNEQFF. The whole variable domain, filled in from reference TRBV28 and TRBJ2-1, reads DVKVTQSSRYLVKRTGEKVFLECVQDMDHENMFWYRQDPGLGLRLIYFSYDVKMKEKGDIPEGYSVSREKKERFSLILESASTNQTSMYLCASSSLSSYNEQFFGPGTRLTVL.

V gene TRBV5-1 combines with J gene TRBJ1-6, with D perhaps TRBD1 (6 bases). The length of the CDR3 is 17 residues. Between the trimmed V and J ends, which lost 4 bases and 0 bases, there was a span of 14 bases. Germline-derived CDR1 and CDR2 are SGHRS and YFSETQ. For the CDR3, the DNA is TGCGCCAGCAGCCCCGGACAGAAAAGCTCCTATAATTCACCCCTCCACTTT. It specifies CASSPGQKSSYNSPLHF.

This clone has only one observation. The chain uses TRBV5-4 and TRBJ1-6; perhaps TRBD1 as D (5 bases). The CDR3 runs to 17 residues. Trimming cost V 0 bases and J 7 bases, with 17 bases left between them. Germline V gene lookup returns CDR1 SGHNT and CDR2 YYREEE (reference sequence). The chain's CDR3 is CASSLVVNRRSNSPLHF. The CDR3 region has the DNA TGTGCCAGCAGCTTGGTCGTAAACAGGAGATCAAATTCACCCCTCCACTTT.

Concerning this clone: Other DNA sequences in the sample encode the same CDR3. V gene TRBV24-1 combines with J gene TRBJ2-3, with 9 positions matching TRBD1. Germline lookup yields CDR1 KGHDR and CDR2 SFDVKD. V lost 9 bases, J lost 3 bases, and 0 bases stayed unmatched. This CDR3 has 12 amino acids. CDR3 in amino acids: CATGTGTDTQYF. The CDR3 DNA reads as TGTGCCACCGGGACAGGGACAGATACGCAGTATTTT.

DNA for the CDR3: TGTGCCAGCAGCCTTTTAGGGGGCGAGCAGTACTTC. Translated, it gives CASSLLGGEQYF. J is TRBJ2-7 and V is TRBV7-9; D is perhaps TRBD1 (6 bases). The CDR3 has 12 residues. Germline V lookup: CDR1 SEHNR, CDR2 FQNEAQ (reference sequence). Trimming removed 5 bases from V and 6 bases from J, with 11 bases in between.

The chain employs TRBV6-5 and TRBJ1-2; TRBD1 matches at 7 bases. Germline V lookup: CDR1 MNHEY, CDR2 SVGAGI. The trim removed 7 bases at V and 4 bases at J, leaving 6 bases unmatched. The CDR3 loop spans 13 amino acids. As DNA, the CDR3 is TGTGCCAGCACCGAGGGACAGTCCTATGGCTACACCTTC. Residues: CASTEGQSYGYTF.

The CDR3 bases are TGTGCCAGCAGTCGTCTCCAACTCACCAGGGGGCTAATGGCAAACACCATATATTTT. This codes for CASSRLQLTRGLMANTIYF. The chain has TRBV2 and TRBJ1-3; 8 bases fit TRBD1. Germline V CDR1 and CDR2: SNHLY, FYNNEI. V lost 5 bases to trimming and J lost 6 bases; unmatched junction nucleotides: 21. This CDR3 is 19 amino acids long.

This sequence joins TRBV19 and TRBJ2-7; D not resolved. The germline CDR1 and CDR2 sequences are LNHDA and SQIVND (reference sequence). Trimming shortened V by 3 bases and J by 2 bases, and 14 bases separated the two germline ends. The CDR3 extends over 15 amino acids. The CDR3 coding sequence is TGTGCCAGTAGTATGGCGGCCGGTCAGACCTACGAGCAGTACTTC. It translates to CASSMAAGQTYEQYF.

The chain carries TRBV5-6 and TRBJ2-1; 10 bases agree with TRBD2. Per germline, CDR1 SGHDT and CDR2 YYEEEE. The CDR3 runs to 15 residues. With 2 bases clipped from V and 4 bases from J, the junction kept 3 bases outside the gene matches. The CDR3 DNA reads TGTGCCAGCAGCTTCGGACTAGCGGATTACAATGAGCAGTTCTTC. This gives the protein CASSFGLADYNEQFF. Combining the CDR3 with reference TRBV5-6 and TRBJ2-1 gives the whole variable domain DAGVTQSPTHLIKTRGQQVTLRCSPKSGHDTVSWYQQALGQGPQFIFQYYEEEERQRGNFPDRFSGHQFPNYSSELNVNALLLGDSALYLCASSFGLADYNEQFFGPGTRLTVL.

The chain links TRBV29-1 to TRBJ2-3, with TRBD1 matching over 7 bases. The junction had 4 bases not matched to a gene; V was cut back by 4 bases and J by 3 bases. CDR3 size: 13 residues. CDR1 SQVTM and CDR2 ANQGSEA come from the germline V gene. CDR3 DNA: TGCAGCGTTGCCGGACAGGAGACAGATACGCAGTATTTT. This gives the protein CSVAGQETDTQYF.

The chain recombines TRBV30 with TRBJ2-2, with D possibly TRBD1 on 5 matching bases. V lost 2 bases and J 0 bases, leaving 10 bases between the germline ends. The CDR3 consists of 15 residues. Germline V lookup: CDR1 GTSNPN, CDR2 SVGIG (reference sequence). The CDR3 sequence is CAWSIPTANTGELFF. The DNA for the CDR3 is TGTGCCTGGAGTATTCCGACAGCGAACACCGGGGAGCTGTTTTTT. Supplemented by reference TRBV30 and TRBJ2-2, the full variable domain reads SQTIHQWPATLVQPVGSPLSLECTVEGTSNPNLYWYRQAAGRGLQLLFYSVGIGQISSEVPQNLSASRPQDRQFILSSKKLLLSDSGFYLCAWSIPTANTGELFFGEGSRLTVL.

The V call is TRBV6-5, the J call TRBJ1-1, with D unresolved. Germline CDR1 and CDR2: MNHEY and SVGAGI. This CDR3 spans 16 amino acids. V was shortened by 0 bases and J by 1 base, with 12 bases between the two germline ends. CDR3 amino acids: CASSYSFRERNTEAFF. CDR3 nucleotide sequence: TGTGCCAGCAGTTACTCATTCCGGGAGCGGAACACTGAAGCTTTCTTT.

The gene calls are TRBV29-1 and TRBJ2-1; 10 bases line up with TRBD2. The CDR3 sequence is 14 residues long. Germline values: CDR1 SQVTM, CDR2 ANQGSEA. V gave up 5 bases and J gave up 2 bases; unmatched junction bases: 3. As DNA, the CDR3 is TGCAGCGTTAGCGGGAGGGGTACCTACAATGAGCAGTTCTTC. Translated, it gives CSVSGRGTYNEQFF.

CDR3 loop: CASSLFGTYNEQFF. In DNA form, the CDR3 reads TGTGCCAGCAGTTTATTTGGGACTTACAATGAGCAGTTCTTC. This sequence joins TRBV27 and TRBJ2-1; D is perhaps TRBD2 (6 bases). The length of the CDR3 is 14 residues. CDR1 is MNHEY, CDR2 SMNVEV, per germline (reference sequence). Trimming cost V 1 base and J 4 bases, with 8 bases left between them.

The CDR3 sequence is CASSQDYGGSSYEQYF. CDR3 DNA: TGTGCCAGCAGCCAAGATTATGGCGGGAGCTCCTACGAGCAGTACTTC. The chain is built from TRBV4-2 and TRBJ2-7; 7 nucleotides agree with TRBD2. Per germline, CDR1 LGHNA and CDR2 YNFKEQ. V was clipped by 0 bases and J by 0 bases; unmatched bases: 5. The CDR3 runs to 16 residues.

This chain uses TRBV24-1 with TRBJ2-6, with D maybe TRBD1 (7 bases). The CDR3 has 19 amino acids. V was cut by 7 bases and J by 4 bases, with 25 bases left in between. In germline, CDR1 is KGHDR, CDR2 SFDVKD. CDR3 loop: CATSGGLGKGAGGANVLTF. Written as DNA, the CDR3 is TGTGCCACCAGCGGGGGCCTCGGGAAGGGGGCAGGAGGGGCCAACGTCCTGACTTTC.

This rearrangement joins TRBV5-1 to TRBJ1-2, with a tentative D call TRBD1 (6 bases). There are 14 residues in the CDR3. The germline V gene has CDR1 SGHRS and CDR2 YFSETQ. Trimming shortened V by 4 bases and J by 6 bases, and 16 bases separated the two germline ends. CDR3 bases: TGCGCCAGCAGCCCGGAGAGGGGGACGAATGGCTACACCTTC. Translating it yields CASSPERGTNGYTF.

This rearrangement joins TRBV6-6 to TRBJ1-6, with a possible D match to TRBD1 (5 bases). CDR1 is MNHNY and CDR2 is SVGAGI in the germline V gene (reference sequence). This CDR3 is 13 amino acids long. Trimming removed 6 bases from V and 13 bases from J, with 16 bases in between. The CDR3 spells CASSREGRDPLHF. In DNA form, the CDR3 reads TGTGCCAGCAGCCGGGAGGGGCGGGATCCCCTCCACTTT.

The chain is built from TRBV6-5 and TRBJ2-7; D is uncertain. This CDR3 contains 14 residues. V was shortened by 5 bases and J by 7 bases, with 18 bases between the two germline ends. Germline CDR1 MNHEY, CDR2 SVGAGI. The CDR3 protein is CASSHSRTYREQYF. The CDR3 DNA is TGTGCCAGCAGTCATAGTCGTACCTATCGAGAGCAGTACTTC.

The gene calls are TRBV28 and TRBJ2-5, with D possibly TRBD2 on 7 matching bases. The CDR3 covers 15 residues. V was pared by 6 bases and J by 3 bases, with 17 bases between. Germline V gene sequence: CDR1 MDHEN, CDR2 SYDVKM. CDR3 amino acids: CASSTPGGHEETQYF. CDR3 DNA sequence: TGTGCCAGCAGCACCCCCGGGGGGCATGAAGAGACCCAGTACTTC.

This sequence joins TRBV4-3 and TRBJ1-4; possibly TRBD1 for D (6 bases). The length of the CDR3 is 17 residues. Germline lookup yields CDR1 LGHNA and CDR2 YSLEER. Trimming shortened V by 1 base and J by 7 bases, and 19 bases separated the two germline ends. The CDR3: CASSQVLSGARAEKLFF. The CDR3 DNA reads as TGCGCCAGCAGCCAAGTTCTATCAGGGGCGAGAGCTGAAAAACTGTTTTTT.

This chain links TRBV6-5 with TRBJ1-6, with D uncertain. Germline-derived CDR1 and CDR2 are MNHEY and SVGAGI. This CDR3 spans 15 amino acids. V was trimmed by 2 bases and J by 4 bases, leaving 9 bases between them. The CDR3 sequence is CASSYEGPYNSPLHF. In DNA form, the CDR3 reads TGTGCCAGCAGTTACGAGGGTCCATATAATTCACCCCTCCACTTT.

This chain connects TRBV7-2 to TRBJ1-2, with a possible D match to TRBD1 (5 bases). The germline V gene has CDR1 SGHTA and CDR2 FQGNSA. Deletions cut 2 bases from V and 5 bases from J, with 18 bases between. The CDR3 extends over 16 amino acids. The CDR3 nucleotides read TGTGCCAGCAGCTTACGTAGTTGGGCAGGGAAATATGGCTACACCTTC. Translated, it gives CASSLRSWAGKYGYTF.

V and J are TRBV5-4 and TRBJ2-5; TRBD1 matches at 8 bases. The V segment lost 3 bases and the J segment 5 bases; nucleotides outside the gene matches: 6. This CDR3 region has 14 residues. CDR1 is SGHNT, CDR2 YYREEE, per germline (reference sequence). The CDR3 DNA reads TGTGCCAGCAGCTGGACAGGGAGAAAGGAGACCCAGTACTTC. The encoded protein is CASSWTGRKETQYF.

J is TRBJ1-1 and V is TRBV6-6; D unclear. Germline assignment: CDR1 MNHNY and CDR2 SVGAGI (reference sequence). The CDR3 is 12 amino acids. Trimming removed 10 bases at V and 1 base at J, with 10 bases between. Written as DNA, the CDR3 is TGTGCCATCTGTTCGGGGAACACTGAAGCTTTCTTT. Its translation is CAICSGNTEAFF.

This chain uses TRBV5-6 with TRBJ2-5; a weak D match, TRBD2 (5 bases). The germline V gene encodes CDR1 SGHDT and CDR2 YYEEEE. The V gene lost 1 base and the J gene lost 3 bases, with 7 bases spanning the gap. The CDR3 is 13 amino acids. CDR3 sequence (DNA): TGTGCCAGCAGCTTGAAGGGAGAAGAGACCCAGTACTTC. Protein: CASSLKGEETQYF.